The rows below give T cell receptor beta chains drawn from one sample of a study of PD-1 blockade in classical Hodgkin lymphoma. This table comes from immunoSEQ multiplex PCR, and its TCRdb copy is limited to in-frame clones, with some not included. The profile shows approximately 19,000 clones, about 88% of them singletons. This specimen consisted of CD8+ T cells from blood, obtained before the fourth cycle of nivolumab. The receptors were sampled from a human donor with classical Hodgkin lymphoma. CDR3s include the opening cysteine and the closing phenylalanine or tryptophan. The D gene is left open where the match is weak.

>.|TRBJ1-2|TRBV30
CAWTGGQPSPLNYGYTF
TGTGCCTGGACGGGCGGACAGCCAAGCCCACTTAACTATGGCTACACCTTC
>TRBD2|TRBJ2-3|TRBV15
CATSRDLAGATDTQYF
TGTGCCACCAGCAGAGATCTAGCGGGGGCCACAGATACGCAGTATTTT
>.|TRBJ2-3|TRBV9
CASSGDTQYF
TGTGCCAGCAGTGGAGATACGCAGTATTTT
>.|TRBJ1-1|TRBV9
CASSVGGTEAFF
TGTGCCAGCAGCGTAGGGGGGACTGAAGCTTTCTTT
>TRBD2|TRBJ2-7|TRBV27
CASGRTSSYEQYF
TGTGCCAGCGGGCGGACTAGCTCCTACGAGCAGTACTTC
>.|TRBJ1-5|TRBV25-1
CASGAGQGLGQPQHF
TGTGCCAGCGGGGCGGGTCAGGGGTTAGGTCAGCCCCAGCATTTT
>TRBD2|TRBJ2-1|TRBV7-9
CASSFTSGAYNEQFF
TGTGCCAGCAGCTTTACTAGCGGAGCCTACAATGAGCAGTTCTTC
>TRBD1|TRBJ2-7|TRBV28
CASSSTRQGFAWAAYEQYF
TGTGCCAGCAGTTCGACGCGACAGGGTTTTGCCTGGGCCGCCTACGAGCAGTACTTC
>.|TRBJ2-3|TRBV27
CASSLTGPITDTQYF
TGTGCCAGCAGTTTAACCGGGCCTATCACAGATACGCAGTATTTT
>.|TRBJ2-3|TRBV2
CASSGANDYERGEDTQYF
TGTGCCAGCAGTGGAGCAAACGACTACGAACGAGGGGAGGATACGCAGTATTTT
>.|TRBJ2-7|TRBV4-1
CASSQPLAYEQYF
TGCGCCAGCAGCCAACCATTGGCCTACGAGCAGTACTTC